The 5 T cell receptor beta chains listed next were all sequenced from one sample in a study of cytomegalovirus exposure and HLA in healthy donors listed by TCRdb under 2017. Library preparation was by the immunoSEQ multiplex PCR assay. For the multiplex PCR, a mixture combining 60 forward primers for TCR Vbeta segments and 13 reverse primers for TCR Jbeta segments was used. TCRdb retrieved this table from immuneACCESS and kept in-frame rearrangements only. Not all clones are present; in checked studies, unresolved V genes account for under half, and no reason is known for the remainder. The sample table contains over 100,000 clones; only one count was recorded for 77% of them. Roughly 3.9% of the sample rests with the top ten. Input material: PBMCs. The origin of the receptors is a male donor in good health and CMV-seropositive.

The chain has TRBV28 and TRBJ2-2; TRBD2 aligns across 8 bases. The V and J ends lost 6 bases and 7 bases, in that order; junction bases with no gene match: 13. The CDR3 is 16 residues long. Germline CDR1 MDHEN, CDR2 SYDVKM. The CDR3, as DNA: TGTGCCAGCAGCCAACCTCTTAGCGGGGCGGGCGGGGAGCTGTTTTTT. Residues: CASSQPLSGAGGELFF.

This clone was observed once. The chain recombines TRBV29-1 with TRBJ2-2; tentative D call: TRBD1 (6 bases). Trimming pared 7 bases from V and 1 base from J, leaving 10 bases between. Germline CDR1 reads SQVTM; CDR2 reads ANQGSEA. The CDR3 loop spans 13 amino acids. CDR3 nucleotides: TGCAGCGCTCGGACAGTGAACACCGGGGAGCTGTTTTTT. Translating it yields CSARTVNTGELFF.

The gene calls are TRBV28 and TRBJ1-2; 8 bases fit TRBD1. The CDR3 spans 13 residues. The V segment lost 3 bases and the J segment 8 bases; nucleotides outside the gene matches: 5. Germline V lookup: CDR1 MDHEN, CDR2 SYDVKM. The CDR3 region is CASSFSDREGYTF. The CDR3 DNA follows: TGTGCCAGCAGTTTCTCGGACAGGGAAGGCTACACCTTC.

V is TRBV28 and J is TRBJ1-4, with 7 bases that match TRBD1. CDR3 size: 15 residues. In germline, CDR1 is MDHEN, CDR2 SYDVKM. With 5 bases clipped from V and 6 bases from J, the junction kept 9 bases outside the gene matches. The chain's CDR3 is CASSPWTGSYEKLFF. The CDR3 coding sequence is TGTGCCAGCAGTCCCTGGACAGGTTCTTATGAAAAACTGTTTTTT.

As DNA, the CDR3 is TGTGCCAGCAGCATTCCGGGACACATTACGGGGGGCTACACCTTC. Translation gives CASSIPGHITGGYTF. The chain couples TRBV13 to TRBJ1-2; the D gene is possibly TRBD1 (6 bases). Germline CDR1 and CDR2: PRHDT and FYEKMQ (reference sequence). Deletions cut 5 bases from V and 8 bases from J, with 21 bases between. The length of the CDR3 is 15 residues.